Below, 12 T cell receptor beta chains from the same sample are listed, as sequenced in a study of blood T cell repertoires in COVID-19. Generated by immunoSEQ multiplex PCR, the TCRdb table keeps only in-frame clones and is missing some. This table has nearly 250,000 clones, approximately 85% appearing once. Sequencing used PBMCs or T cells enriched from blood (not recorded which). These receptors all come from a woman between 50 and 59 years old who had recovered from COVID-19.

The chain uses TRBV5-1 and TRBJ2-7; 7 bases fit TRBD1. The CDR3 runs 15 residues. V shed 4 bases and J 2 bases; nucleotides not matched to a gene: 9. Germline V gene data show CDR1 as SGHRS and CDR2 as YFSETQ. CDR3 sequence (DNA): TGCGCCAGCAGCCCCCTCCCGGACAGGCCCTACGAGCAGTACTTC. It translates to CASSPLPDRPYEQYF.

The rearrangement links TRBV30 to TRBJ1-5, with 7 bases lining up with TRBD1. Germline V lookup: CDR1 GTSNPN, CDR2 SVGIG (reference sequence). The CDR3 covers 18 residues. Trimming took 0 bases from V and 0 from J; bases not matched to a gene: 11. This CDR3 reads CAWSVRDSSQYSNQPQHF. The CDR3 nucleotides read TGTGCCTGGAGTGTACGGGACAGCAGCCAGTATAGCAATCAGCCCCAGCATTTT.

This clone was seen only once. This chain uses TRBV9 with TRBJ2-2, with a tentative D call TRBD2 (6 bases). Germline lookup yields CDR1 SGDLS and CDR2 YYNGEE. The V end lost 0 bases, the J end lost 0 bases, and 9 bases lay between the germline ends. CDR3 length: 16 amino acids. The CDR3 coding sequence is TGTGCCAGCAGCGTAGTCGGGAGTGCGAACACCGGGGAGCTGTTTTTT. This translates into CASSVVGSANTGELFF.

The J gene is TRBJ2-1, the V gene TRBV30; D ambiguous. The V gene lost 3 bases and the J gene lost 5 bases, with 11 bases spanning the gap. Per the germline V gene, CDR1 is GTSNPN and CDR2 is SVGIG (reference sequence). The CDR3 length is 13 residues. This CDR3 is CAWRSSGDNEQFF. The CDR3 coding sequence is TGTGCCTGGAGGTCGTCGGGTGACAATGAGCAGTTCTTC.

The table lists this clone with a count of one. CDR3 residues: CASSGGLLANTGELFF. CDR3 nucleotides: TGTGCCAGCAGCGGGGGACTCCTCGCGAACACCGGGGAGCTGTTTTTT. The chain links TRBV25-1 to TRBJ2-2, with D perhaps TRBD2 (6 bases). Trimming pared 6 bases from V and 0 bases from J, leaving 14 bases between. From germline, CDR1 is MGHDK and CDR2 SYGVNS. The CDR3 runs to 16 residues.

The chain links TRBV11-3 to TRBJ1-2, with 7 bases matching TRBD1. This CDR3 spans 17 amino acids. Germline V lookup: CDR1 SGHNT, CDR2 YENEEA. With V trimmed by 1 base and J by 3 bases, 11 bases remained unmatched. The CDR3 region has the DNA TGTGCCAGCAGCTTAGGGGGGACAGAGCAACGGTACTATGGCTACACCTTC. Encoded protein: CASSLGGTEQRYYGYTF.

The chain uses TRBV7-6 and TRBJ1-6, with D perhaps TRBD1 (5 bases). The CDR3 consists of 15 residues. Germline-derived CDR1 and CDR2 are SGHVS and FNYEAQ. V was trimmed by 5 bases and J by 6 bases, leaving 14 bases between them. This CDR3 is CASSRGLGPNSPLHF. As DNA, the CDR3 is TGTGCCAGCAGCCGGGGACTAGGGCCTAATTCACCCCTCCACTTT.

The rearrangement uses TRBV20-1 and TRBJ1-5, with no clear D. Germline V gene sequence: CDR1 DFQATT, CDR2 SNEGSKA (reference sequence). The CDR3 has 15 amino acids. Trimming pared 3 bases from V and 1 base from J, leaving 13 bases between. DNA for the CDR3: TGCAGTGCTAGTCCCCCCCGGGAAAGCAATCAGCCCCAGCATTTT. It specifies CSASPPRESNQPQHF.

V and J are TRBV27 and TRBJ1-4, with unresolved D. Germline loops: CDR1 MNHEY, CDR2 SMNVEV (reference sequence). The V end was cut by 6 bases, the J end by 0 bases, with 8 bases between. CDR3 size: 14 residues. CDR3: CASRVHSTNEKLFF. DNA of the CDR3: TGTGCCAGCAGGGTACATTCAACTAATGAAAAACTGTTTTTT.

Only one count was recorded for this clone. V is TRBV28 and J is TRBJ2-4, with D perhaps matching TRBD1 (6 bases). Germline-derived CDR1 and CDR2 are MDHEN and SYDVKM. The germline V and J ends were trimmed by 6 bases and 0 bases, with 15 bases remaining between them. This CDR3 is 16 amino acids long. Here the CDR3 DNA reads TGTGCCAGCAGACCCCGGGACACTTTAGCCAAAAACATTCAGTACTTC. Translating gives CASRPRDTLAKNIQYF.

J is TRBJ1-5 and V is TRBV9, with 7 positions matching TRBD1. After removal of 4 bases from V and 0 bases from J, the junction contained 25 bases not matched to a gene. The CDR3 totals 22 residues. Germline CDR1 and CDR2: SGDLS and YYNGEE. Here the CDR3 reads CASSPLEGAVLSNNYSNQPQHF. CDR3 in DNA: TGTGCCAGCAGCCCCCTCGAGGGGGCTGTTTTATCCAATAATTATAGCAATCAGCCCCAGCATTTT.

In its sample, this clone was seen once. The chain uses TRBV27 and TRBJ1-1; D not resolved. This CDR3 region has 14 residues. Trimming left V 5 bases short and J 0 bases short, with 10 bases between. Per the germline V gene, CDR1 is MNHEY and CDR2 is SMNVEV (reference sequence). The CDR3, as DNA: TGTGCCAGCAGTCAGGACTGGATGAACACTGAAGCTTTCTTT. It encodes CASSQDWMNTEAFF.